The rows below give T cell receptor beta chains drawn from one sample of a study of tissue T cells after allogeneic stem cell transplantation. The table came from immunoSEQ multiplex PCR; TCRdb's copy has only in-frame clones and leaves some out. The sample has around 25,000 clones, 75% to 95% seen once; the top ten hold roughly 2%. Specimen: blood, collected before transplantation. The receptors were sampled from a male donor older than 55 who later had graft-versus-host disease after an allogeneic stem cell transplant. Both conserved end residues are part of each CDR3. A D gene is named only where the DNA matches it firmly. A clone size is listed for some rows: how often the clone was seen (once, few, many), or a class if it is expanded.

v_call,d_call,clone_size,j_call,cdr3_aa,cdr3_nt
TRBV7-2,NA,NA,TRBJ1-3,CASSGDSAFGNTIYF,TGTGCCAGCAGCGGCGACAGCGCGTTTGGAAACACCATATATTTT
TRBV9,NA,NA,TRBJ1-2,CASSVGAERASRDGYTF,TGTGCCAGCAGCGTAGGGGCAGAAAGAGCCTCTAGGGATGGCTACACCTTC
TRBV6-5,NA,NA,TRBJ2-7,CASSYKDSSYEQYF,TGTGCCAGCAGTTACAAAGACAGCTCCTACGAGCAGTACTTC
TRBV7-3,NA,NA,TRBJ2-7,CASSLLGTSYEQYF,TGTGCCAGCAGCTTACTAGGGACCTCCTACGAGCAGTACTTC
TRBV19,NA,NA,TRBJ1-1,CASTKTPNTEAFF,TGTGCCAGTACCAAGACACCGAACACTGAAGCTTTCTTT
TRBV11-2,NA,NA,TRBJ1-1,CASSFGPNTEAFF,TGTGCCAGCAGCTTTGGACCGAACACTGAAGCTTTCTTT
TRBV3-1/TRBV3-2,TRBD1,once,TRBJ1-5,CASSQGGQGVYNQPQHF,TGTGCCAGCAGCCAAGGAGGACAGGGGGTTTACAATCAGCCCCAGCATTTT
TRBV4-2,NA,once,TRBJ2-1,CASSNSGSYNEQFF,TGTGCCAGCAGCAATAGCGGTTCCTACAATGAGCAGTTCTTC
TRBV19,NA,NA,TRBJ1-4,CASSLPGVTEKLFF,TGTGCCAGTAGTCTCCCAGGGGTAACGGAAAAACTGTTTTTT
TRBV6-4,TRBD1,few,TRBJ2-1,CASSEGQGAYNEQFF,TGTGCCAGCAGTGAAGGACAGGGGGCCTACAATGAGCAGTTCTTC
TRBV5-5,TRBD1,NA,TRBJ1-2,CASSLVGGDGYTF,TGTGCCAGCAGCTTGGTAGGGGGCGATGGCTACACCTTC
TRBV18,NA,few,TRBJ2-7,CASSPGYEQYF,TGTGCCAGCTCACCAGGGTACGAGCAGTACTTC
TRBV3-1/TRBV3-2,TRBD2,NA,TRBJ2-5,CASNKQGLEKETQYF,TGTGCCAGCAACAAGCAGGGACTAGAGAAAGAGACCCAGTACTTC
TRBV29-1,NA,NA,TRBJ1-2,CSVVAGTRDGYTF,TGCAGCGTCGTGGCTGGGACAAGGGATGGCTACACCTTC
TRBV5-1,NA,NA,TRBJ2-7,CASSLSGLSYEQYF,TGCGCCAGCAGCTTGTCAGGCTTAAGCTACGAGCAGTACTTC
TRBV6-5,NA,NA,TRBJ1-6,CASRTGQNSPLHF,TGTGCCAGCAGGACCGGACAGAATTCACCCCTCCACTTT
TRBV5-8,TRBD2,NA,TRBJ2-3,CASSIAGLAIYTQYF,TGTGCCAGCAGCATCGCGGGACTAGCGATATATACGCAGTATTTT
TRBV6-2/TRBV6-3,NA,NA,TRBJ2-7,CASSLLPPGTGYEQYF,TGTGCCAGCAGTTTATTACCTCCGGGAACAGGCTACGAGCAGTACTTC
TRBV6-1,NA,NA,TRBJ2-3,CASSVNALPSTDTQYF,TGTGCCAGCAGTGTCAACGCGCTACCTAGCACAGATACGCAGTATTTT
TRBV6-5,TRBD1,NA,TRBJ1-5,CASSPRGGSNQPQHF,TGTGCCAGCAGTCCCAGGGGGGGTAGCAATCAGCCCCAGCATTTT
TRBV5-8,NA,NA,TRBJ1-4,CASVGQNNEKLFF,TGTGCCAGCGTGGGGCAGAATAATGAAAAACTGTTTTTT
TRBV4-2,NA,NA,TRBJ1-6,CASSPWEGNYNSPLHF,TGTGCCAGCAGCCCCTGGGAGGGGAACTATAATTCACCCCTCCACTTT